Listed below are T cell receptor beta chains from one sample, sequenced in a study of beta chain features in type 1 diabetes. The repertoire was sequenced with immunoSEQ multiplex PCR; TCRdb's copy has only in-frame clones and lacks some. The repertoire holds approximately 44,000 clones, with around 71% as singletons. Sequences were obtained from Tregs from blood. Source of these receptors: a woman aged 18-35 years with type 1 diabetes. Both conserved end residues are part of each CDR3. Each record gives: clone size, J gene, V gene, D gene, CDR3 protein, CDR3 DNA. The D gene is left open where the match is weak. Some rows mark clone size as missing; the rest say once, few, many or name a class of expanded clone.

clone_size: once
j_call: TRBJ2-7
v_call: TRBV5-4
d_call: TRBD1
cdr3_aa: CASSPDRFGEQYF
cdr3_nt: TGTGCCAGCAGCCCGGACAGGTTCGGGGAGCAGTACTTC

clone_size: NA
j_call: TRBJ1-6
v_call: TRBV13
d_call: TRBD1
cdr3_aa: CASSPRDRVNSPLHF
cdr3_nt: TGTGCCAGCAGCCCCCGGGACAGGGTAAATTCACCCCTCCACTTT

clone_size: once
j_call: TRBJ1-5
v_call: TRBV7-9
d_call: NA
cdr3_aa: CASSLGDGRMDQPQHF
cdr3_nt: TGTGCCAGCAGCTTAGGGGATGGGAGGATGGATCAGCCCCAGCATTTT

clone_size: NA
j_call: TRBJ1-2
v_call: TRBV10-3
d_call: NA
cdr3_aa: CAISRTAKYGYTF
cdr3_nt: TGTGCCATCTCTCGGACAGCTAAGTATGGCTACACCTTC

clone_size: NA
j_call: TRBJ2-2
v_call: TRBV2
d_call: TRBD2
cdr3_aa: CASSGRVAGGTGELFF
cdr3_nt: TGTGCCAGCAGCGGCCGTGTGGCGGGAGGCACCGGGGAGCTGTTTTTT

clone_size: few
j_call: TRBJ2-3
v_call: TRBV4-3
d_call: NA
cdr3_aa: CASSQAVGGADTQYF
cdr3_nt: TGCGCCAGCAGCCAAGCGGTAGGGGGGGCAGATACGCAGTATTTT

clone_size: NA
j_call: TRBJ2-3
v_call: TRBV4-3
d_call: TRBD2
cdr3_aa: CASSQEGRGSGGSYITDTQYF
cdr3_nt: TGCGCCAGCAGCCAAGAAGGGCGGGGTAGCGGGGGGTCCTATATCACAGATACGCAGTATTTT

clone_size: NA
j_call: TRBJ2-4
v_call: TRBV7-2
d_call: NA
cdr3_aa: CASSFEGGNIQYF
cdr3_nt: TGTGCCAGCAGCTTTGAGGGCGGAAACATTCAGTACTTC

clone_size: NA
j_call: TRBJ2-5
v_call: TRBV6-5
d_call: NA
cdr3_aa: CASTLEETQYF
cdr3_nt: TGTGCCAGCACGTTAGAAGAGACCCAGTACTTC

clone_size: NA
j_call: TRBJ2-5
v_call: TRBV7-2
d_call: TRBD1
cdr3_aa: CASSIPGGAETQYF
cdr3_nt: TGTGCCAGCAGCATTCCAGGGGGCGCGGAGACCCAGTACTTC

clone_size: NA
j_call: TRBJ1-2
v_call: TRBV6-1
d_call: TRBD1
cdr3_aa: CASSVGQGGDAGYTF
cdr3_nt: TGTGCCAGCAGTGTGGGACAGGGGGGTGACGCTGGCTACACCTTC

clone_size: NA
j_call: TRBJ2-3
v_call: TRBV18
d_call: TRBD2
cdr3_aa: CASSPLLAGGTDTQYF
cdr3_nt: TGTGCCAGCTCACCATTGCTAGCGGGGGGCACAGATACGCAGTATTTT

clone_size: NA
j_call: TRBJ2-2
v_call: TRBV18
d_call: NA
cdr3_aa: CASDADNTGELFF
cdr3_nt: TGTGCCAGCGACGCGGATAACACCGGGGAGCTGTTTTTT

clone_size: NA
j_call: TRBJ2-3
v_call: TRBV2
d_call: TRBD1
cdr3_aa: CASSALGTVYTQYF
cdr3_nt: TGTGCCAGCAGCGCGCTCGGGACAGTCTATACGCAGTATTTT

clone_size: NA
j_call: TRBJ2-3
v_call: TRBV11-3
d_call: TRBD2
cdr3_aa: CASSLGISASGFMADTQYF
cdr3_nt: TGTGCCAGCAGCTTAGGAATTTCGGCTAGCGGGTTTATGGCAGATACGCAGTATTTT

clone_size: NA
j_call: TRBJ2-3
v_call: TRBV19
d_call: NA
cdr3_aa: CASRKVGLSTDTQYF
cdr3_nt: TGTGCCAGTAGGAAGGTGGGGCTGTCGACAGATACGCAGTATTTT

clone_size: NA
j_call: TRBJ2-7
v_call: TRBV14
d_call: NA
cdr3_aa: CASSRYYEQYF
cdr3_nt: TGTGCCAGCAGCCGTTACTACGAGCAGTACTTC

clone_size: NA
j_call: TRBJ1-5
v_call: TRBV5-5
d_call: NA
cdr3_aa: CASSSLDQPQHF
cdr3_nt: TGTGCCAGCAGCTCATTAGATCAGCCCCAGCATTTT